The rows below give T cell receptor beta chains drawn from one sample of a study of regulatory T cells in long-lasting Graves disease. TCRdb called the multiplex PCR reads again in MiXCR, with one record for every CDR3 protein. The sample has hundreds of thousands of distinct CDR3 sequences; roughly 16% are singletons. Separately, the same data were catalogued under a study of T cells in Graves' hyperthyroidism and ophthalmopathy.

Source: peripheral blood mononuclear cells (PBMCs), taken at new diagnosis, from a patient treated with antithyroid drugs. Receptors were obtained from a woman aged 25 to 39 with Graves disease. Both conserved end residues are part of each CDR3. A D gene is named only where the DNA matches it firmly. A clone size is listed for some rows: how often the clone was seen (once, few, many), or a class if it is expanded.

abundance	v_gene	d_gene	j_gene	CDR3nt	CDR3aa
.	TRBV28	TRBD2	TRBJ2-7	TGTGCCAGCAGTCCCCCCCGGGGGGGGGGCTACGAGCAGTACTTC	CASSPPRGGGYEQYF
.	TRBV2	.	TRBJ2-1	TGTGCCAGCATCGCCAAAATGAGGAATGAGCGGTTCTTC	CASIAKMRNERFF
many	TRBV6-1	TRBD1	TRBJ2-5	TGTGCCAGCAGAACTACCGGGACAGTTCAAGAGACCCAGTACTTC	CASRTTGTVQETQYF
.	TRBV9	TRBD2	TRBJ2-3	TGTGCCAGCAGCGTAGGGGGCGGCGGGAGGGGCACCACAGATACGCAGTATTTT	CASSVGGGGRGTTDTQYF
.	TRBV14	.	TRBJ2-1	TGTGCCAGCAGCCGGTTAGCTAAGGGACCCCCCAGCTACAATGAGCAGTTCTTC	CASSRLAKGPPSYNEQFF
many	TRBV12-5	TRBD1	TRBJ1-2	TGTGCTAGTGGTTTGATCCGAGGACAGGGGACATACTATGGCTACACCTTC	CASGLIRGQGTYYGYTF
.	TRBV3-1	TRBD2	TRBJ2-5	TGTGCCAGCAGCCTCCCCGGGGGGACGGAGACCCAGTACTTC	CASSLPGGTETQYF
.	TRBV15	TRBD1	TRBJ2-7	TGTGCCACCAGCAGGCCGGGACAGGGACCCTACGAGCAGTACTTC	CATSRPGQGPYEQYF
.	TRBV5-1	.	TRBJ2-1	TGCGCCAGCAGCACCGGGATTTACTACAATGAGCAGTTCTTC	CASSTGIYYNEQFF
.	TRBV27	TRBD1	TRBJ2-1	TGTGCCAGCAGTTTCGGACAGGGAATACGACCATTCCCTGGGGAGCAGTTCTTC	CASSFGQGIRPFPGEQFF
.	TRBV9	TRBD2	TRBJ2-3	TGTGCCAGCAGCGTAGCTAGCGGGAGGGCCGGGACAGATACGCAGTATTTT	CASSVASGRAGTDTQYF
few	TRBV11-3	TRBD2	TRBJ2-1	TGTGCCAGCAGCCCAAATTGGGGACTAGCGGGGAACCATGAGCAGTTCTTC	CASSPNWGLAGNHEQFF
many	TRBV9	.	TRBJ1-1	TGTGCCAGCAGCGTCCCCCCGCAGGGGACTGAAGCTTTCTTT	CASSVPPQGTEAFF
.	TRBV27	TRBD2	TRBJ2-7	TGTGCCAGCAGTCACCACCTAGCGGCGCGGTCCTACGAGCAGTACTTC	CASSHHLAARSYEQYF
few	TRBV5-1	.	TRBJ2-2	TGCGCCAGCAGCGTCGAGGGGGTAAACACCGGGGAGCTGTTTTTT	CASSVEGVNTGELFF
many	TRBV27	.	TRBJ1-2	TGTGCCAGCAGTCCCCGCGGAAGTGGAGGCTATGGCTACACCTTC	CASSPRGSGGYGYTF
.	TRBV6-2/TRBV6-3	.	TRBJ2-3	TGTGCCAGCAGTTACTCACCAGTCACCAGCACAGATACGCAGTATTTT	CASSYSPVTSTDTQYF
few	TRBV7-2	.	TRBJ2-1	TGTGCCAGCAGACGGACTCTGGGTTTGAATGAGCAGTTCTTC	CASRRTLGLNEQFF
many	TRBV5-1	TRBD1	TRBJ2-1	TGCGCCAGCAGCTACGGACAGGGTTTCAATGAGCAGTTCTTC	CASSYGQGFNEQFF
.	TRBV19	TRBD1	TRBJ1-5	TGTGCCAGTATGGACAGGGGAAATCAGCCCCAGCATTTT	CASMDRGNQPQHF
.	TRBV7-6	TRBD2	TRBJ2-3	TGTGCCAGCAGCACTAGCGGGACTGCCGGGGCGCAGTATTTT	CASSTSGTAGAQYF
few	TRBV7-2	.	TRBJ1-4	TGTGCCAGCAGCTTAGGAGGACGGGGTAATGAAAAACTGTTTTTT	CASSLGGRGNEKLFF